This T cell receptor (beta chain) is drawn from a study of T cell changes during pregnancy in multiple sclerosis. V was pared by 6 bases and J by 0 bases, with 4 bases of the junction left unmatched. The CDR3 loop spans 15 amino acids. From germline, CDR1 is MNHEY and CDR2 SVGAGI. Sequencing used immunoSEQ multiplex PCR; TCRdb keeps in-frame clones, though not all of them. The sample holds about 41,000 clones, roughly nine tenths seen once. The V call is TRBV6-5, the J call TRBJ2-3, with TRBD2 matching 9 bases. The receptor was isolated from a female donor with multiple sclerosis, enrolled in a pregnancy study. Sequenced here: CD4+ T cells from peripheral blood mononuclear cells, sampled in the first trimester of pregnancy. CDR3 region: CASSLSGSSTDTQYF. The CDR3, as DNA: TGTGCCAGCAGCCTTAGCGGGAGTAGCACAGATACGCAGTATTTT.